This section outlines one T cell receptor (beta chain) sequence together with its context. The antigen remains undetermined. With survey level as its setting, the immunoSEQ assay was v3.0. Assay used: immunoSEQ multiplex PCR; TCRdb lists only in-frame clones, some missing. Of about 29,000 clones listed, 75% to 90% are singletons. CDR3 size: 16 residues. The V and J ends lost 2 bases and 2 bases, in that order; junction bases with no gene match: 8. Germline V gives CDR1 SGHKS, CDR2 YYEKEE (reference sequence). These data come from a study of long-term antiretroviral therapy in people with HIV. Study-wide results and caveats: Adherence to ART, viral resistance and therapy changes lacked any data.

This TCR came from a man over 45 with HIV. This specimen consisted of unsorted PBMCs, obtained approximately 5 years before starting antiretroviral therapy. The chain employs TRBV5-5 and TRBJ2-7; 9 nucleotides match TRBD1. In DNA form, the CDR3 reads TGTGCCAGCAGCTTCTTACCGGGACAGGGTACCTACGAGCAGTACTTC. Its protein product is CASSFLPGQGTYEQYF.